The 11 T cell receptor beta chains in this list originate from one sample, sequenced in a study of Siglec-9 on CD8 T cells in melanoma. Only in-frame clones appear in the TCRdb table, and some are missing; sequencing was by immunoSEQ multiplex PCR. The table shows roughly 35,000 clones, with about 80% occurring only once. Material for sequencing was Siglec-9- CD8+ T cells sorted from blood. These TCRs come from a human donor in good health.

The chain recombines TRBV10-3 with TRBJ2-4; either TRBD1 or TRBD2 may fit D (6 bases each). The V gene's germline CDR1 is ENHRY and CDR2 SYGVKD. The CDR3 totals 15 residues. Deletions cut 8 bases from V and 0 bases from J, with 14 bases between. In DNA form, the CDR3 reads TGTGCCATCTCCGGGGGCAGCGGAGCCAAAAACATTCAGTACTTC. It yields the protein CAISGGSGAKNIQYF.

The chain is built from TRBV6-5 and TRBJ1-1; D not resolved. Germline V gene data show CDR1 as MNHEY and CDR2 as SVGAGI. The CDR3 length is 14 residues. Trimming removed 2 bases from V and 4 bases from J, with 11 bases in between. The CDR3 region has the DNA TGTGCCAGCAGTTACGAAGACATATCCACTGAAGCTTTCTTT. Amino acid sequence: CASSYEDISTEAFF.

J is TRBJ1-5 and V is TRBV21-1. TRBV21-1 is a listed pseudogene. The CDR3 contains 12 residues. The CDR3: CASGGDNQPQHF. For the CDR3, the DNA is TGTGCCAGCGGGGGTGACAATCAGCCCCAGCATTTT.

The chain uses TRBV5-1 and TRBJ2-1; TRBD2 matches at 12 bases. The length of the CDR3 is 15 residues. The V gene's germline CDR1 is SGHRS and CDR2 YFSETQ. The trim removed 4 bases at V and 4 bases at J, leaving 3 bases unmatched. The CDR3 nucleotides read TGCGCCAGCAGCCAGACTAGCGGGAGATACAATGAGCAGTTCTTC. Encoded protein: CASSQTSGRYNEQFF.

V gene TRBV21-1 combines with J gene TRBJ2-7; the table assigns TRBD1, which was not confirmed against the DNA. TRBV21-1 is a recognized pseudogene. This CDR3 region has 14 residues. CDR3: CASRGDRGPREQYF. Here the CDR3 DNA reads TGTGCCAGCAGGGGGGACAGGGGGCCTCGAGAGCAGTACTTC.

The chain links TRBV7-9 to TRBJ1-1; D may be TRBD1 (5 bases). The V and J ends lost 4 bases and 3 bases respectively, with 9 bases between them. The CDR3 contains 13 residues. The V gene's germline CDR1 is SEHNR and CDR2 FQNEAQ (reference sequence). CDR3 DNA: TGTGCCAGCAGCTCAGGGTGGGACACTGAAGCTTTCTTT. Residues: CASSSGWDTEAFF.

The chain employs TRBV9 and TRBJ2-7, with unresolved D. Trimming cost V 0 bases and J 0 bases, with 10 bases left between them. The germline V gene encodes CDR1 SGDLS and CDR2 YYNGEE. The CDR3 contains 15 residues. The CDR3 is CASSVAPESSYEQYF. The CDR3, as DNA: TGTGCCAGCAGCGTAGCCCCAGAGAGCTCCTACGAGCAGTACTTC. Full variable domain (remainder filled in from reference TRBV9 and TRBJ2-7): DSGVTQTPKHLITATGQRVTLRCSPRSGDLSVYWYQQSLDQGLQFLIQYYNGEERAKGNILERFSAQQFPDLHSELNLSSLELGDSALYFCASSVAPESSYEQYFGPGTRLTVT.

This sequence joins TRBV19 and TRBJ2-2, with 13 bases lining up with TRBD2. The CDR3 loop spans 18 amino acids. Trimming at V came to 3 bases and at J to 6 bases, leaving 10 bases not matched to a gene. Germline V gene lookup returns CDR1 LNHDA and CDR2 SQIVND (reference sequence). CDR3 sequence (DNA): TGTGCCAGTAGTATTTGGTCGACTAGCGGGGGGTCCCCCGGGGAGCTGTTTTTT. The encoded protein is CASSIWSTSGGSPGELFF.

This clone was observed a few times. V is TRBV28 and J is TRBJ1-1; maybe TRBD1 (5 bases). This CDR3 has 14 amino acids. Germline CDR1 MDHEN, CDR2 SYDVKM. V lost 6 bases and J 3 bases, leaving 14 bases between the germline ends. CDR3 nucleotides: TGTGCCAGCAGATTCAGGGCCTTGTACACTGAAGCTTTCTTT. Translation gives CASRFRALYTEAFF.

CDR3 coding DNA: TGTGCCAGCAGTAGAGGACTAGCGGGTTTAGGTGGCGATGAGCAGTTCTTC. Translating it yields CASSRGLAGLGGDEQFF. This chain uses TRBV28 with TRBJ2-1; 11 positions agree with TRBD2. The CDR3 spans 17 residues. Trimming at V came to 5 bases and at J to 8 bases, leaving 14 bases not matched to a gene. The V gene's germline CDR1 is MDHEN and CDR2 SYDVKM. Complete variable domain (other parts from reference TRBV28 and TRBJ2-1): DVKVTQSSRYLVKRTGEKVFLECVQDMDHENMFWYRQDPGLGLRLIYFSYDVKMKEKGDIPEGYSVSREKKERFSLILESASTNQTSMYLCASSRGLAGLGGDEQFFGPGTRLTVL.

V usage is TRBV5-6 and J usage is TRBJ2-7; 10 nucleotides align to TRBD2. V dropped 4 bases and J dropped 1; count of bases not matched to a gene: 2. Germline V gives CDR1 SGHDT, CDR2 YYEEEE. The CDR3 is 14 residues long. The CDR3 is CASSILAGSYEQYF. CDR3 sequence (DNA): TGTGCCAGCAGCATACTAGCGGGGTCCTACGAGCAGTACTTC.